This T cell receptor (beta chain) comes out of a study of post-analysis software for immune sequencing data. General study findings and limits: About 5 TRBV segments were more frequent in patients than controls; TRBV5-6, TRBV5-1 and TRBV20-1 belonged to this group.

Comments on this clonotype: Its antigen is unknown.

cDNA libraries for TCR beta contained unique molecular identifiers. The source material, roughly 0.9 to 11 million T cells, gave rise to about 520,000 cDNA molecules. TCRdb reprocessed the PCR reads with MiXCR, giving one entry per CDR3 protein. Among 820,000 or so distinct CDR3 sequences listed, about 57% were seen once. Trimming shortened V by 3 bases and J by 2 bases, and 11 bases separated the two germline ends. This CDR3 comprises 14 residues. The germline gives CDR1 MNHEY, CDR2 SMNVEV (reference sequence). This chain links TRBV27 with TRBJ2-7, with D perhaps matching TRBD1 (5 bases). The sequence derives from a girl aged 5 to 17 with multiple sclerosis. Sequenced input: blood. This chain's CDR3 is CASSLNRLTYEQYF. The CDR3 DNA sequence: TGTGCCAGCAGTTTGAACAGGCTAACCTACGAGCAGTACTTC.